This record concerns one T cell receptor (beta chain) sequence. Antigen: not known. It was with a sample-barcoded 5' primer and a J-beta primer mix that a second PCR of about 6 to 12 cycles was run. Each CDR3 protein gets one entry after TCRdb re-called the 5' RACE reads with MiXCR. The sample holds roughly 1,000,000 distinct CDR3 sequences, under 30% seen once. Germline V CDR1 and CDR2: SGDLS, YYNGEE. V was pared by 0 bases and J by 4 bases, with 19 bases between. The CDR3 has 17 residues. This record comes from a study of blood T cells in healthy people across ages. Findings and caveats of the study: Long-lived and aged donors differed, with more naive CD4+ cells and higher diversity in the long-lived.

The same data also went into a second study, on T cells of mothers and their children.

The chain employs TRBV9 and TRBJ1-2, with D possibly matching TRBD1 (6 bases). The sequence was collected from a girl aged 2-10 years in good health. The source material was blood. CDR3 DNA: TGTGCCAGCAGCGTAGCGATTAGGGGGACGGAGAGCTATGGCTACACCTTC. Protein product: CASSVAIRGTESYGYTF.